The 8 T cell receptor beta chains below were found in one sample sequenced in a study of regulatory T cells in long-lasting Graves disease. The time point: newly diagnosed GD, antithyroid drugs for less than 3 months. With RNA extracted from PBMCs as input, the TCR library was made. Combining iRepertoire HTBI primers with Arm-PCR of CDR3 regions, the authors built TCR beta libraries. Each CDR3 protein is one row after TCRdb ran MiXCR on the multiplex PCR reads. This table holds 350,000 to 450,000 distinct CDR3 sequences, 16% found once. The data also belong to a second study, concerning T cells in Graves' hyperthyroidism and ophthalmopathy.

Specimen: peripheral blood mononuclear cells (PBMCs), collected at new diagnosis, from a patient treated with antithyroid drugs. The origin of the receptors is a man aged 40-49 years with Graves disease.

The table lists this clonotype with many counts. The V gene is TRBV20-1, the J gene TRBJ1-4, with a possible D match to TRBD1 (5 bases). Germline V gene data show CDR1 as DFQATT and CDR2 as SNEGSKA (reference sequence). The germline V and J ends were trimmed by 3 bases and 8 bases, with 10 bases remaining between them. The CDR3 is 12 amino acids. DNA for the CDR3: TGCAGTGCTAGTTTGGGGGGGGAAAAACTGTTTTTT. This translates into CSASLGGEKLFF.

This rearrangement joins TRBV9 to TRBJ2-3, with D possibly matching TRBD2 (7 bases). Germline assignment: CDR1 SGDLS and CDR2 YYNGEE. CDR3 length equals 16 residues. Trimming cost V 0 bases and J 4 bases, with 15 bases left between them. CDR3 sequence reads: CASSVGTLGGADTQYF. The CDR3 region has the DNA TGTGCCAGCAGCGTAGGGACTCTAGGGGGGGCAGATACGCAGTATTTT.

At least ten counts were recorded for this clonotype. The chain joins TRBV6-1 to TRBJ1-5; D may be TRBD1 (5 bases). Trimming cost V 6 bases and J 3 bases, with 12 bases left between them. From germline, CDR1 is MNHNS and CDR2 SASEGT. The CDR3 spans 14 residues. The CDR3: CASRAGLVNQPQHF. As DNA, the CDR3 is TGTGCCAGCAGAGCAGGGCTCGTCAATCAGCCCCAGCATTTT.

This clonotype was recorded at least ten times. V gene TRBV12-3 or TRBV12-4 combines with J gene TRBJ1-5; weak D call: TRBD1 (5 bases). The CDR3 consists of 15 residues. The V end lost 3 bases, the J end lost 5 bases, and 14 bases lay between the germline ends. The CDR3 here is CASSFVGELHQPQHF. CDR3 sequence (DNA): TGTGCCAGCAGTTTTGTAGGGGAATTGCATCAGCCCCAGCATTTT.

This clonotype came up once. The rearrangement joins TRBV20-1 to TRBJ1-1, with no clear D. Deletions cut 0 bases from V and 0 bases from J, with 26 bases between. Germline CDR1 reads DFQATT; CDR2 reads SNEGSKA (reference sequence). CDR3 length: 20 residues. The CDR3, as DNA: TGCAGTGCTAGAGATTACCGGTTTGAACTCCCAAGATCCATGAACACTGAAGCTTTCTTT. Amino acid sequence: CSARDYRFELPRSMNTEAFF.

The sample holds many counts of this clonotype. The rearrangement uses TRBV6-9 and TRBJ1-2; 7 bases agree with TRBD1. CDR3 length: 14 residues. Germline V gives CDR1 MNHGY, CDR2 SVAAGI. The V gene end was trimmed by 4 bases and the J gene end by 4 bases; junction bases not matched to a gene: 6. DNA of the CDR3: TGTGCCAGCAGTTGGGCAGGGGGGAGCTATGGCTACACCTTC. Translated, it gives CASSWAGGSYGYTF.

This clonotype appeared a few times. The chain couples TRBV2 to TRBJ2-3, with 7 bases matching TRBD2. The ends lost 6 bases at V and 2 bases at J; junction bases unmatched: 11. This CDR3 is 16 amino acids long. Germline-derived CDR1 and CDR2 are SNHLY and FYNNEI. The CDR3, as DNA: TGTGCCAGCAGCGTGGGTCTAGCGGCTAACACAGATACGCAGTATTTT. Amino acid sequence: CASSVGLAANTDTQYF.

The table lists this clonotype with many counts. This chain links TRBV18 with TRBJ1-6; D call uncertain. V was trimmed by 6 bases and J by 7 bases, leaving 22 bases between them. The CDR3 has 17 residues. Per the germline V gene, CDR1 is KGHSH and CDR2 is LQKENI. The CDR3: CASSQSRLRLGNSPLHF. The CDR3 DNA sequence: TGTGCCAGCTCCCAAAGCCGGCTTAGGTTGGGGAATTCACCCCTCCACTTT.